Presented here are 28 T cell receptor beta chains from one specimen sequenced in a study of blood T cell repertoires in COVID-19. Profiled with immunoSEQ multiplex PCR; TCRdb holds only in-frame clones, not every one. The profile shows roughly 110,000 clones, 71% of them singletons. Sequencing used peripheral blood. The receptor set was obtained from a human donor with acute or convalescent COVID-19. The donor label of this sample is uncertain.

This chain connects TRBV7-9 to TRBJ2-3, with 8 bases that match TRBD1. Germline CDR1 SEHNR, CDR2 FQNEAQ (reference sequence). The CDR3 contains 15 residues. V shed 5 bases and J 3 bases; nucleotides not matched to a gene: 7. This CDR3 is CASSTRRQGTDTQYF. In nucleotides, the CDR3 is TGTGCCAGCAGCACACGCAGACAGGGGACAGATACGCAGTATTTT.

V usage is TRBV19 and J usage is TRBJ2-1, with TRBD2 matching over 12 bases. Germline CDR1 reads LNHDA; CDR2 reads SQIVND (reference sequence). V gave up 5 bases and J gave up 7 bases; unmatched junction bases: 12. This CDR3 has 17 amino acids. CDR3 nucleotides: TGTGCCAGTAGTTTCCCTAGCGGGGGGGCCTCGGGAAATGAGCAGTTCTTC. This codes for CASSFPSGGASGNEQFF.

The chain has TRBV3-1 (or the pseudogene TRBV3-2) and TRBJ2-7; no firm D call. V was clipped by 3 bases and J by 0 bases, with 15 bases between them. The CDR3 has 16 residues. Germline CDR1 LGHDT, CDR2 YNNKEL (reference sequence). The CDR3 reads CASSQTPPGASYEQYF. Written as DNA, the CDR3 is TGTGCCAGCAGCCAGACCCCACCAGGTGCCTCCTACGAGCAGTACTTC.

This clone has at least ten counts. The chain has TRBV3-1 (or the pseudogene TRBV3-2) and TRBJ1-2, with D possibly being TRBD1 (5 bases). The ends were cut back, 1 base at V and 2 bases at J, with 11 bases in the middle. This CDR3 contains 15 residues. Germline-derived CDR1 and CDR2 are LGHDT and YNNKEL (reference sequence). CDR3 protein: CASSQAKGRNYGYTF. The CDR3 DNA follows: TGTGCCAGCAGCCAAGCCAAGGGGCGCAACTATGGCTACACCTTC.

CDR3 in DNA: TGTGCCAGCAGTTACCGGGGACAGGGGGCTCGTCAGCCCCAGCATTTT. Translating it yields CASSYRGQGARQPQHF. The gene calls are TRBV28 and TRBJ1-5, with 12 positions matching TRBD1. Germline V lookup: CDR1 MDHEN, CDR2 SYDVKM. The CDR3 contains 16 residues. V was clipped by 4 bases and J by 6 bases; unmatched bases: 7.

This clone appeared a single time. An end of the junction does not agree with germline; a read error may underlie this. For the CDR3, the DNA is TGTGCCAGCAGCTTGGGGCTCGACAGGGGGCTTTTGTCCTTC. This sequence encodes CASSLGLDRGLLSF. J is TRBJ1-2 and V is TRBV5-6; 10 positions match TRBD1. The germline V gene encodes CDR1 SGHDT and CDR2 YYEEEE. The length of the CDR3 is 14 residues. Looking up the rest from reference TRBV5-6 and TRBJ1-2 gives the full variable domain: DAGVTQSPTHLIKTRGQQVTLRCSPKSGHDTVSWYQQALGQGPQFIFQYYEEEERQRGNFPDRFSGHQFPNYSSELNVNALLLGDSALYLCASSLGLDRGLLSFGSGTRLTVV.

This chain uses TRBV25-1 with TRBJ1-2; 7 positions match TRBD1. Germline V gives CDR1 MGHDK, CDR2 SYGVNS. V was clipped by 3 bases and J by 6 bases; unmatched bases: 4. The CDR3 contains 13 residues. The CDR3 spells CASSDIRGNGYTF. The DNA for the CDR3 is TGTGCCAGCAGTGATATCAGGGGGAATGGCTACACCTTC.

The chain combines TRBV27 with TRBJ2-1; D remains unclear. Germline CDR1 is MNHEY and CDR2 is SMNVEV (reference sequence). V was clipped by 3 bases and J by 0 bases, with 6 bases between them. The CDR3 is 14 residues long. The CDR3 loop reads CASSFGGSYNEQFF. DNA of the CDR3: TGTGCCAGCAGTTTCGGCGGCTCCTACAATGAGCAGTTCTTC.

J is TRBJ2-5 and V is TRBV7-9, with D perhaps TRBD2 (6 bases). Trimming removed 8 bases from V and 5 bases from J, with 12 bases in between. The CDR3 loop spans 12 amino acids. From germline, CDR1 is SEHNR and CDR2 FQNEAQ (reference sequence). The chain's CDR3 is CASGRAGETQYF. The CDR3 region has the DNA TGTGCCAGCGGCCGGGCGGGGGAGACCCAGTACTTC.

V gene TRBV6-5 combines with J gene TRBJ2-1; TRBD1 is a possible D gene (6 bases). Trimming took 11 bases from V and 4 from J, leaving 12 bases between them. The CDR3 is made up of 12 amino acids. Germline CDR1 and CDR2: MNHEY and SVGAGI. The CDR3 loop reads CASKDRYNEQFF. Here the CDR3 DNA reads TGTGCCTCGAAAGACAGGTACAATGAGCAGTTCTTC.

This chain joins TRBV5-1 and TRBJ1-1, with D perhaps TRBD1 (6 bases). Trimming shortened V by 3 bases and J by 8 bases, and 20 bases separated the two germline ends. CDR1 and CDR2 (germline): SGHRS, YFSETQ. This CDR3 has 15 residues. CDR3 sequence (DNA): TGCGCCAGCAGCTACACCTCCGACAGGACCGAGGAAGCTTTCTTT. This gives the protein CASSYTSDRTEEAFF.

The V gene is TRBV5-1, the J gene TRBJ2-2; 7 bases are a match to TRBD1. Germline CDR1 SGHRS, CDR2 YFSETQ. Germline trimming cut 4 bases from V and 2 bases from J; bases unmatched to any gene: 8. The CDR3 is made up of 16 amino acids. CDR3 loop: CASSLPAGGNTGELFF. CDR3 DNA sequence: TGCGCCAGCAGCCTCCCGGCAGGGGGTAACACCGGGGAGCTGTTTTTT.

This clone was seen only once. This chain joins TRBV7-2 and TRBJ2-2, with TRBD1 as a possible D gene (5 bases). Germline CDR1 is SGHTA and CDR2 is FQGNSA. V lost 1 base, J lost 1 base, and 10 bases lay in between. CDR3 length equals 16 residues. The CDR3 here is CASSLVAGLNTGELFF. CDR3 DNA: TGTGCCAGCAGCTTAGTGGCAGGGCTGAACACCGGGGAGCTGTTTTTT.

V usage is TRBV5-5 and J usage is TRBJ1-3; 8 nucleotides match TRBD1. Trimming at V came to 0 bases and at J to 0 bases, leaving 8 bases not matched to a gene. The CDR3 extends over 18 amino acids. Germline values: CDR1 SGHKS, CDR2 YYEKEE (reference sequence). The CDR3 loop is CASSLGQGASSSGNTIYF. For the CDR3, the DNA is TGTGCCAGCAGCTTGGGCCAGGGGGCCTCGTCCTCTGGAAACACCATATATTTT.

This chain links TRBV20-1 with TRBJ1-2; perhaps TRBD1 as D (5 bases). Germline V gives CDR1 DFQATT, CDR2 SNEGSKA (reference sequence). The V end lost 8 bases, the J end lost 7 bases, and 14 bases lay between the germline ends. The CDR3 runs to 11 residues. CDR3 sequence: CSPGGSGGYTF. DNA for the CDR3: TGCAGTCCCGGGGGTTCAGGTGGCTACACCTTC.

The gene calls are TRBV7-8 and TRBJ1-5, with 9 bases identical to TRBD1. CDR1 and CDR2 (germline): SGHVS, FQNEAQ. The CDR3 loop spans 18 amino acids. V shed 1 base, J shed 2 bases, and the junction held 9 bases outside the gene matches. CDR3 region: CASSLGTGANVGNQPQHF. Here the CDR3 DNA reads TGTGCCAGCAGCTTAGGGACAGGGGCTAACGTGGGCAATCAGCCCCAGCATTTT.

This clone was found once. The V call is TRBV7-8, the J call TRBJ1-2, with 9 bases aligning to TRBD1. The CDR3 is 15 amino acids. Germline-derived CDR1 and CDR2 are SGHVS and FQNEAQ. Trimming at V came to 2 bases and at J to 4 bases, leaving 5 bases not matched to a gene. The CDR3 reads CASSLSGQGAYGYTF. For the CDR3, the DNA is TGTGCCAGCAGCTTATCGGGACAGGGCGCCTATGGCTACACCTTC.

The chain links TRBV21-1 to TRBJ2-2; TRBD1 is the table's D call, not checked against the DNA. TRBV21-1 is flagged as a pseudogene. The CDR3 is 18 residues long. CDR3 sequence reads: CASSKSKVRTGDTGELFF. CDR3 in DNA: TGTGCCAGCAGCAAATCGAAAGTTAGGACAGGGGACACCGGGGAGCTGTTTTTT.

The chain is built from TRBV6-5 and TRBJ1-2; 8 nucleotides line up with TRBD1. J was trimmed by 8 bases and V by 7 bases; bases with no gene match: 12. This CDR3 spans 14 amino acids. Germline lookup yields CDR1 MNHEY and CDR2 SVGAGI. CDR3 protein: CASKGPRTGRGYTF. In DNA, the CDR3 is TGTGCCAGCAAGGGGCCAAGGACAGGGAGAGGCTACACCTTC.

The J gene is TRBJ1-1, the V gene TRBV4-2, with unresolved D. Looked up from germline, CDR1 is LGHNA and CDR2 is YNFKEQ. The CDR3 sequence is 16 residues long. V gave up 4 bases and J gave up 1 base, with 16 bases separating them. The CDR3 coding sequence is TGTGCCAGCAGCCTTACCCAAGGCCGGGGGAACACTGAAGCTTTCTTT. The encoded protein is CASSLTQGRGNTEAFF.

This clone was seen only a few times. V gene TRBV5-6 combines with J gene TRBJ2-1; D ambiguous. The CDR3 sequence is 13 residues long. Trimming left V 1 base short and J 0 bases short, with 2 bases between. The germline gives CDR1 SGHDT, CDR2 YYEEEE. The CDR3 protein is CASSLYSYNEQFF. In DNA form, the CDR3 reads TGTGCCAGCAGCTTGTACTCCTACAATGAGCAGTTCTTC.

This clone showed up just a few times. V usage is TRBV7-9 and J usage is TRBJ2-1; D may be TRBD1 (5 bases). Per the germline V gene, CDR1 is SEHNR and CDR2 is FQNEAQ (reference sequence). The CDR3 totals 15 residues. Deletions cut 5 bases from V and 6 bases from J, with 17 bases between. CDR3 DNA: TGTGCCAGCAGCCCGAAAATCAGGGTTAGCAATGAGCAGTTCTTC. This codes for CASSPKIRVSNEQFF.

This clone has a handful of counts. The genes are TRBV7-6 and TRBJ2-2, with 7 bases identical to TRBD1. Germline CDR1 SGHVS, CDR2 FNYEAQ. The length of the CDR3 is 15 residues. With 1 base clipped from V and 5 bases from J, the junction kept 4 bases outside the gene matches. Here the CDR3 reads CASSLGQGRTGELFF. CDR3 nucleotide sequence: TGTGCCAGCAGCTTAGGACAGGGACGGACCGGGGAGCTGTTTTTT.

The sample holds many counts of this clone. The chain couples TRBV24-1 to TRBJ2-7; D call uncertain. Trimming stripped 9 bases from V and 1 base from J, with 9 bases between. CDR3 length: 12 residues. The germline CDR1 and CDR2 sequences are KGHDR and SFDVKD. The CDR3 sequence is CATPSRSYEQYV. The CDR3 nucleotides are TGTGCCACCCCCTCTCGTTCCTACGAGCAGTACGTC.

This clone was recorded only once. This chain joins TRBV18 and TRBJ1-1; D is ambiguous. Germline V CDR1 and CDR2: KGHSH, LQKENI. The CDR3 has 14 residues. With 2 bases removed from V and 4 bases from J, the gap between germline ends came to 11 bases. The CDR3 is CASSPSGRSTEAFF. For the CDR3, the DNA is TGTGCCAGCTCACCAAGCGGTCGTAGCACTGAAGCTTTCTTT.

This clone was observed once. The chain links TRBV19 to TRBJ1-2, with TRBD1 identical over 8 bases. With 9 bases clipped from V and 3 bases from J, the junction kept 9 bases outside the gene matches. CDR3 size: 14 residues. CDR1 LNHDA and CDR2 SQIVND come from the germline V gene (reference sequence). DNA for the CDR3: TGTGCCAGCCGAGCCAGGGGGCAAGACTATGGCTACACCTTC. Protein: CASRARGQDYGYTF.

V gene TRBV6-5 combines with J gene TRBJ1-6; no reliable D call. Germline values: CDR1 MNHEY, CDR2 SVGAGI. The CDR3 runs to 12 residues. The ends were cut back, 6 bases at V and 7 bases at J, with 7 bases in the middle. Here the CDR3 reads CASRFANSPLHF. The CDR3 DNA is TGTGCCAGCAGATTCGCGAATTCACCCCTCCACTTT.

The CDR3 coding sequence is TGTGCCAGCAGCTTGGCAGGGTCTAATTCACCCCTCCACTTT. Protein sequence: CASSLAGSNSPLHF. The rearrangement uses TRBV5-4 and TRBJ1-6, with a possible D match to TRBD1 (5 bases). The CDR3 loop spans 14 amino acids. Per the germline V gene, CDR1 is SGHNT and CDR2 is YYREEE (reference sequence). Trimming pared 0 bases from V and 6 bases from J, leaving 7 bases between.